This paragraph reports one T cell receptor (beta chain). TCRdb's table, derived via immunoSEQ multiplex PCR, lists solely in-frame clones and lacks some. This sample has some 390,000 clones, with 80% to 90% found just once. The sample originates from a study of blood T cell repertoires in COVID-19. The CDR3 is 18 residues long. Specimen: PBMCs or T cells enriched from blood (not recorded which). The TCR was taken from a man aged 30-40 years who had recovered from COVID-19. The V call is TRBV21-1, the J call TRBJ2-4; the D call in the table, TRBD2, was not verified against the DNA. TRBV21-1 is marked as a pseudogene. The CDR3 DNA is TGTGCCAGCAGCAAAAGGAGAAGTGGGAGGGCCGACAAAAACATTCAGTACTTC. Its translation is CASSKRRSGRADKNIQYF.